What follows are 25 T cell receptor beta chains derived from one specimen sequenced in a study of T cell responses to AZD1222 COVID-19 vaccine. Here immunoSEQ multiplex PCR was the method, and the copy in TCRdb shows in-frame clones only, minus some. The sample holds over 100,000 clones, about 88% seen once. Sample: peripheral blood, taken on day 0 of AZD1222 vaccination. Every receptor here comes from an adult in good health.

This sequence joins TRBV15 and TRBJ2-7, with 8 nucleotides matching TRBD1. The CDR3 runs 16 residues. The germline V gene encodes CDR1 LNHNV and CDR2 YYDKDF (reference sequence). The J segment lost 4 bases and the V segment lost 0 bases, leaving 8 bases of the junction unmatched. CDR3: CATSREPGRGPYEQYV. The CDR3 nucleotides are TGTGCCACCAGCAGAGAACCGGGCAGGGGGCCTTACGAGCAGTACGTC.

The J gene is TRBJ2-1, the V gene TRBV30; 9 nucleotides line up with TRBD2. The CDR3 loop spans 14 amino acids. V shed 3 bases, J shed 7 bases, and the junction held 7 bases outside the gene matches. The germline gives CDR1 GTSNPN, CDR2 SVGIG (reference sequence). The CDR3 region is CAWRSSGGPNEQFF. CDR3 nucleotide sequence: TGTGCCTGGAGATCCAGCGGGGGGCCTAATGAGCAGTTCTTC.

This rearrangement joins TRBV29-1 to TRBJ2-2; TRBD2 matches at 10 bases. V was pared by 3 bases and J by 1 base, with 8 bases of the junction left unmatched. This CDR3 spans 17 amino acids. Germline CDR1 is SQVTM and CDR2 is ANQGSEA. The CDR3 loop is CSVEGQSGGVNTGELFF. The CDR3 DNA sequence: TGCAGCGTTGAGGGACAAAGCGGGGGGGTGAACACCGGGGAGCTGTTTTTT.

This chain connects TRBV15 to TRBJ1-2, with unresolved D. In germline, CDR1 is LNHNV, CDR2 YYDKDF (reference sequence). V was trimmed by 0 bases and J by 2 bases, leaving 7 bases between them. The CDR3 consists of 14 residues. The CDR3 is CATSRDFPNYGYTF. CDR3 DNA sequence: TGTGCCACCAGCAGAGATTTCCCGAACTATGGCTACACCTTC.

This chain uses TRBV6-1 with TRBJ2-4; 8 bases match TRBD2. Trimming cost V 0 bases and J 8 bases; bases outside gene matches: 18. Germline assignment: CDR1 MNHNS and CDR2 SASEGT. The CDR3 is 19 residues long. CDR3 coding DNA: TGTGCCAGCAGTGAAGCGCGGCAACTAGCGGCCCGAGTTGAACACATTCAGTACTTC. Its protein product is CASSEARQLAARVEHIQYF.

The chain joins TRBV5-1 to TRBJ2-7; the match to TRBD1 covers 9 bases. Germline V gene lookup returns CDR1 SGHRS and CDR2 YFSETQ. The CDR3 covers 14 residues. Losses at the gene ends were 4 bases for V and 2 bases for J; bases not matched to a gene: 4. CDR3 residues: CASSGTGTTYEQYF. The DNA for the CDR3 is TGCGCCAGCAGCGGGACAGGGACCACCTACGAGCAGTACTTC.

This chain uses TRBV27 with TRBJ1-6, with D possibly being TRBD1 (5 bases). The CDR3 is 16 amino acids. V was trimmed by 6 bases and J by 7 bases, leaving 19 bases between them. Germline V gene data show CDR1 as MNHEY and CDR2 as SMNVEV (reference sequence). CDR3 nucleotide sequence: TGTGCCAGCAGCCCTACTACCGGGACGGGGAATTCACCCCTCCACTTT. It yields the protein CASSPTTGTGNSPLHF.

V is TRBV10-3 and J is TRBJ1-1; no definite D call. This CDR3 has 15 amino acids. Trimming pared 6 bases from V and 0 bases from J, leaving 14 bases between. CDR1 is ENHRY, CDR2 SYGVKD, per germline. The CDR3 DNA follows: TGTGCCATCAGGGGCATGGCCAACATGAACACTGAAGCTTTCTTT. Protein sequence: CAIRGMANMNTEAFF.

This clone has only one observation. J is TRBJ2-2 and V is TRBV9, with 9 bases identical to TRBD1. The CDR3 length is 16 residues. From germline, CDR1 is SGDLS and CDR2 YYNGEE. V lost 5 bases, J lost 5 bases, and 10 bases stayed unmatched. The CDR3 loop reads CASRKQDRGGTGELFF. The CDR3 nucleotides are TGTGCCAGCAGGAAACAGGACAGGGGAGGGACCGGGGAGCTGTTTTTT.

The CDR3: CASSGKWSSYNEQFF. For the CDR3, the DNA is TGTGCCAGCAGTGGGAAGTGGAGCTCCTACAATGAGCAGTTCTTC. This rearrangement joins TRBV2 to TRBJ2-1; D call uncertain. Trimming left V 4 bases short and J 0 bases short, with 10 bases between. Germline CDR1 is SNHLY and CDR2 is FYNNEI. There are 15 residues in the CDR3.

The chain combines TRBV11-3 with TRBJ1-6; no clear D gene. The CDR3 loop spans 14 amino acids. Germline values: CDR1 SGHNT, CDR2 YENEEA. Trimming removed 5 bases from V and 4 bases from J, with 9 bases in between. The CDR3 bases are TGTGCCAGCAGCCAGGACCGATATAATTCACCCCTCCACTTT. Amino acids: CASSQDRYNSPLHF. Full variable domain (remainder filled in from reference TRBV11-3 and TRBJ1-6): EAGVVQSPRYKIIEKKQPVAFWCNPISGHNTLYWYLQNLGQGPELLIRYENEEAVDDSQLPKDRFSAERLKGVDSTLKIQPAELGDSAVYLCASSQDRYNSPLHFGNGTRLTVT.

The table lists this clone with a few counts. The rearrangement uses TRBV6-5 and TRBJ2-1; D unresolved. CDR1 MNHEY and CDR2 SVGAGI come from the germline V gene. The CDR3 totals 15 residues. Trimming shortened V by 6 bases and J by 0 bases, and 12 bases separated the two germline ends. CDR3 bases: TGTGCCAGCAGAGCGCTCCGAGGCTCCTACAATGAGCAGTTCTTC. Translated, it gives CASRALRGSYNEQFF.

The chain joins TRBV6-5 to TRBJ2-3; D ambiguous. V was pared by 0 bases and J by 3 bases, with 13 bases between. Germline CDR1 MNHEY, CDR2 SVGAGI. This CDR3 has 16 residues. The CDR3 DNA sequence: TGTGCCAGCAGTTACTCGATTGGGGTTCGGACAGATACGCAGTATTTT. It translates to CASSYSIGVRTDTQYF.

This chain connects TRBV5-1 to TRBJ1-2; TRBD1 matches at 7 bases. From germline, CDR1 is SGHRS and CDR2 YFSETQ. The junction had 12 bases not matched to a gene; V was cut back by 0 bases and J by 4 bases. The CDR3 runs 17 residues. CDR3 coding DNA: TGCGCCAGCAGCTTGGCCTCGGGAGGACAGGAACTCTATGGCTACACCTTC. Amino acids: CASSLASGGQELYGYTF.

The rearrangement joins TRBV18 to TRBJ1-5; D remains ambiguous. Between the trimmed V and J ends, which lost 2 bases and 10 bases, there was a span of 9 bases. From germline, CDR1 is KGHSH and CDR2 LQKENI. CDR3 size: 12 residues. This chain's CDR3 is CASSPGRVPQHF. In nucleotides, the CDR3 is TGTGCCAGCTCACCAGGGAGGGTCCCCCAGCATTTT. The full variable domain, with the rest looked up from reference TRBV18 and TRBJ1-5, is NAGVMQNPRHLVRRRGQEARLRCSPMKGHSHVYWYRQLPEEGLKFMVYLQKENIIDESGMPKERFSAEFPKEGPSILRIQQVVRGDSAAYFCASSPGRVPQHFGDGTRLSIL.

The gene calls are TRBV11-3 and TRBJ2-1; D not resolved. With 3 bases removed from V and 0 bases from J, the gap between germline ends came to 9 bases. Germline V lookup: CDR1 SGHNT, CDR2 YENEEA. The CDR3 contains 15 residues. CDR3 amino acids: CASSFQTPSYNEQFF. The CDR3 nucleotides read TGTGCCAGCAGCTTCCAGACACCCTCCTACAATGAGCAGTTCTTC.

V gene TRBV5-1 combines with J gene TRBJ1-2, with a weak D call TRBD1 (5 bases). The germline V gene encodes CDR1 SGHRS and CDR2 YFSETQ. CDR3 length: 14 residues. V was pared by 2 bases and J by 7 bases, with 15 bases between. The CDR3 loop is CASSFTGTEAGYTF. In nucleotides, the CDR3 is TGCGCCAGCAGCTTCACCGGGACGGAAGCTGGCTACACCTTC.

The chain combines TRBV4-2 with TRBJ1-2; the match to TRBD1 covers 8 bases. The CDR3 spans 17 residues. CDR1 is LGHNA, CDR2 YNFKEQ, per germline. Losses at the gene ends were 2 bases for V and 4 bases for J; bases not matched to a gene: 12. The CDR3 sequence: CASSQWTQQGASYGYTF. CDR3 nucleotides: TGTGCCAGCAGCCAATGGACCCAGCAGGGGGCCAGCTATGGCTACACCTTC.

V is TRBV7-6 and J is TRBJ2-3; 12 bases line up with TRBD2. With 5 bases clipped from V and 6 bases from J, the junction kept 6 bases outside the gene matches. Germline V gene lookup returns CDR1 SGHVS and CDR2 FNYEAQ. The CDR3 sequence is 15 residues long. This chain's CDR3 is CASSPSGGAPDTQYF. The DNA for the CDR3 is TGTGCCAGCAGCCCTAGCGGGGGGGCTCCCGATACGCAGTATTTT.

This clone was recorded once. This chain connects TRBV6-5 to TRBJ1-5; D is unclear. Germline V gives CDR1 MNHEY, CDR2 SVGAGI. V was clipped by 5 bases and J by 1 base, with 12 bases between them. CDR3 length: 15 amino acids. CDR3 nucleotide sequence: TGTGCCAGCAGTATCATAGCGGGAAGCAATCAGCCCCAGCATTTT. Its translation is CASSIIAGSNQPQHF.

This clone was observed a single time. The V gene is TRBV9, the J gene TRBJ1-5; D is ambiguous. Germline CDR1 reads SGDLS; CDR2 reads YYNGEE. This CDR3 region has 15 residues. The V end lost 0 bases, the J end lost 0 bases, and 7 bases lay between the germline ends. As DNA, the CDR3 is TGTGCCAGCAGCGTAGACCCGTATAGCAATCAGCCCCAGCATTTT. Its translation is CASSVDPYSNQPQHF.

J is TRBJ1-5 and V is TRBV2; no definite D call. CDR1 and CDR2 from the germline V gene are SNHLY and FYNNEI. With 8 bases removed from V and 6 bases from J, the gap between germline ends came to 11 bases. This CDR3 spans 12 amino acids. The CDR3 nucleotides are TGTGCCAGCGGGAGGGATGGTCAGCCCCAGCATTTT. Translating it yields CASGRDGQPQHF.

A few counts support this clone. The gene calls are TRBV4-2 and TRBJ1-1, with a tentative D call TRBD1 (5 bases). The CDR3 length is 14 residues. Per germline, CDR1 LGHNA and CDR2 YNFKEQ. V lost 4 bases and J lost 3, with 12 bases in between. The CDR3 DNA reads as TGTGCCAGCAGCCCCCTTGGGGGGGACACTGAAGCTTTCTTT. Encoded protein: CASSPLGGDTEAFF.

This chain uses TRBV19 with TRBJ1-5; D gene ambiguous. CDR1 is LNHDA and CDR2 is SQIVND in the germline V gene (reference sequence). Between the trimmed V and J ends, which lost 4 bases and 3 bases, there was a span of 22 bases. CDR3 size: 18 residues. DNA for the CDR3: TGTGCCAGTAGTACTCTGACCATAAAAAGGGCCTCCAATCAGCCCCAGCATTTT. Encoded protein: CASSTLTIKRASNQPQHF.

This clone occurred a few times. V usage is TRBV14 and J usage is TRBJ1-4; TRBD1 matches 9 bases. V trimming: 3 bases; J trimming: 7 bases; junction bases outside the gene matches: 12. The CDR3 sequence is 17 residues long. The V gene's germline CDR1 is SGHDN and CDR2 FVKESK. The CDR3 sequence: CASSQEDRGFLREKLFF. The CDR3 DNA is TGTGCCAGCAGCCAGGAGGACAGGGGCTTTTTACGTGAAAAACTGTTTTTT.